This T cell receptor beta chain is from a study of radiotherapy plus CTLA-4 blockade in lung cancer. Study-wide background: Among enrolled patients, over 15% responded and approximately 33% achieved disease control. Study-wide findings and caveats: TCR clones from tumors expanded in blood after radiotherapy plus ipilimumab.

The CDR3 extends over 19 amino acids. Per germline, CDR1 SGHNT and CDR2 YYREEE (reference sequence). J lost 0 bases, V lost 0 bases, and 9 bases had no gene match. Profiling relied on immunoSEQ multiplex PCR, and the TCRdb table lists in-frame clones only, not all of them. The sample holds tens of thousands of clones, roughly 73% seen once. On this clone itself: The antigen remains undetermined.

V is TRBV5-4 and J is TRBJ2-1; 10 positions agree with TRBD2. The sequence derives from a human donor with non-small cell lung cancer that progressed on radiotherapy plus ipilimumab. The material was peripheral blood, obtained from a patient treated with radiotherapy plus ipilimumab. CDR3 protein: CASSLELAGGLSSYNEQFF. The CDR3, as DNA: TGTGCCAGCAGCTTGGAGTTAGCGGGGGGCCTAAGCTCCTACAATGAGCAGTTCTTC.